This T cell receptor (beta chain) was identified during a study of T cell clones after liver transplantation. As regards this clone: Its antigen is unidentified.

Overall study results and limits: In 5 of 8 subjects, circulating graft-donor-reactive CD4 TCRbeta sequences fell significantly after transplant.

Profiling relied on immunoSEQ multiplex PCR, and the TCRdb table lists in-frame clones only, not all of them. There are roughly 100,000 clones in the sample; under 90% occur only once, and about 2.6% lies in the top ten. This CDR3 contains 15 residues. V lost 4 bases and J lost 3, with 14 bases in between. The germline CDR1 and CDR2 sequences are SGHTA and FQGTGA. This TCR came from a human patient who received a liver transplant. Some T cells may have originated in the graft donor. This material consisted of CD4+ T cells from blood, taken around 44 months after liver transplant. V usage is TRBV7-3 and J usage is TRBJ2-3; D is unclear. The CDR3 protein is CASSSQPHGTDTQYF. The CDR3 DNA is TGTGCCAGCAGCTCCCAACCCCACGGGACAGATACGCAGTATTTT.